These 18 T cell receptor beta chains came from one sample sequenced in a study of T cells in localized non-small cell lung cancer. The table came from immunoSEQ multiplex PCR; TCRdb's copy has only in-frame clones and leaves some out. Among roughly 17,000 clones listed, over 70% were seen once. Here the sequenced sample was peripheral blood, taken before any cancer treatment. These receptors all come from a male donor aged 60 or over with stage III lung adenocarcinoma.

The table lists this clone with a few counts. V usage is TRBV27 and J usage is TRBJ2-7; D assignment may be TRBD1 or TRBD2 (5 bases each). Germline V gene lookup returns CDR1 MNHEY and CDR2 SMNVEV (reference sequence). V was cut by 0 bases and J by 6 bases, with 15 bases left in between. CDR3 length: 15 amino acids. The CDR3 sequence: CASSLSFSLRGEQYF. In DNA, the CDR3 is TGTGCCAGCAGTTTATCGTTTTCTCTGAGGGGCGAGCAGTACTTC.

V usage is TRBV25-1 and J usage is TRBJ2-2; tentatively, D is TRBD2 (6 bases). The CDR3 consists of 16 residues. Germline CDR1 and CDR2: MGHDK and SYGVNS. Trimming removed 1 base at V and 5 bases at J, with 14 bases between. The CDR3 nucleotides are TGTGCCAGCAGTGAATTGTGGGGGGAACGGACCGGGGAGCTGTTTTTT. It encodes CASSELWGERTGELFF.

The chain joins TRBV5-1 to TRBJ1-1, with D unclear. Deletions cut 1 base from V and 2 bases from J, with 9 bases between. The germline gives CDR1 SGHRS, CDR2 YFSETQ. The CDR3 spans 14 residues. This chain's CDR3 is CASSLQGGNTEAFF. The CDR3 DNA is TGCGCCAGCAGCTTGCAAGGTGGAAACACTGAAGCTTTCTTT.

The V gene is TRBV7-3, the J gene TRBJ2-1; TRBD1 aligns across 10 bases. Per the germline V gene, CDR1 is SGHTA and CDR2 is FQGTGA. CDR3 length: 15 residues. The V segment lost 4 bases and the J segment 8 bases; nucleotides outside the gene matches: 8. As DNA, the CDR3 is TGTGCCAGCAGCTCCCGGGACAGGGGACTCGATGAGCAGTTCTTC. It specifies CASSSRDRGLDEQFF.

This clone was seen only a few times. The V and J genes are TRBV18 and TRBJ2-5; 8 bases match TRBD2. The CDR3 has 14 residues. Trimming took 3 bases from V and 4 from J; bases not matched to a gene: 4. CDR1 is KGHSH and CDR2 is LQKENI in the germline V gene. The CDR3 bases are TGTGCCAGCTCACCGCCGGGGGGGCTAGAGACCCAGTACTTC. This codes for CASSPPGGLETQYF.

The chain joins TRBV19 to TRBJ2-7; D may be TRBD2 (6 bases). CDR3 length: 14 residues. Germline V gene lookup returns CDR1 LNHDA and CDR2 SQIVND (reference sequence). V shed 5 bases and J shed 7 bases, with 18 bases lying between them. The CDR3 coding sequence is TGTGCCAGTAGTCGGGGGATTGAAGTGAATGAGCAGTACTTC. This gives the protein CASSRGIEVNEQYF. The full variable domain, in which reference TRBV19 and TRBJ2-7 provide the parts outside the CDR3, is DGGITQSPKYLFRKEGQNVTLSCEQNLNHDAMYWYRQDPGQGLRLIYYSQIVNDFQKGDIAEGYSVSREKKESFPLTVTSAQKNPTAFYLCASSRGIEVNEQYFGPGTRLTVT.

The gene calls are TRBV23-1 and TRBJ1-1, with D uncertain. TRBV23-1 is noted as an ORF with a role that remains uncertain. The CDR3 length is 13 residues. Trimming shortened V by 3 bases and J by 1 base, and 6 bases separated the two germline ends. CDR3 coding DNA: TGCGCCAGCAGTCATTCGGGGAACACTGAAGCTTTCTTT. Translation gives CASSHSGNTEAFF.

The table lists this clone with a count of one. The CDR3 region has the DNA TGTGCTAGTTCCCGGGACAGCAGGGCGACAGATACGCAGTATTTT. It is translated as CASSRDSRATDTQYF. This chain links TRBV12-5 with TRBJ2-3; 7 bases are shared with TRBD1. This CDR3 region has 15 residues. Germline V gene data show CDR1 as LGHNT and CDR2 as FRNRAP. The J segment lost 3 bases and the V segment lost 8 bases, leaving 11 bases of the junction unmatched.

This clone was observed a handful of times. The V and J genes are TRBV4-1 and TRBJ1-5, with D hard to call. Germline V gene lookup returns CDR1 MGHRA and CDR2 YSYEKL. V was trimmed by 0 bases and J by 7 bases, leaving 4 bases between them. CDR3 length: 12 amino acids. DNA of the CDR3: TGCGCCAGCAGCCAAGAGGGCCAGCCCCAGCATTTT. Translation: CASSQEGQPQHF.

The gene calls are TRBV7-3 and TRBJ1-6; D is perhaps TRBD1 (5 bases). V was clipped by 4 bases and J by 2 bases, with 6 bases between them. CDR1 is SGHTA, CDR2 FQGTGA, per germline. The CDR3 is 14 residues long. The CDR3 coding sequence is TGTGCCAGCAGCTCGACAGCCTATAATTCACCCCTCCACTTT. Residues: CASSSTAYNSPLHF.

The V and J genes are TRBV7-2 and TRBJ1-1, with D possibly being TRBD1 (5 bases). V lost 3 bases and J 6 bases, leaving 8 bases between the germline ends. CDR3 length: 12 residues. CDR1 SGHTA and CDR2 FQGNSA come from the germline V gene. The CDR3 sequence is CASSLGVAEAFF. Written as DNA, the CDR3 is TGTGCCAGCAGCTTGGGGGTCGCTGAAGCTTTCTTT.

CDR3 protein: CASSPGSYSYNEQFF. In DNA form, the CDR3 reads TGTGCCAGCAGCCCCGGATCGTACTCCTACAATGAGCAGTTCTTC. The chain links TRBV7-8 to TRBJ2-1; D is undetermined. V gave up 5 bases and J gave up 0 bases, with 11 bases separating them. CDR3 length: 15 amino acids. Germline V gives CDR1 SGHVS, CDR2 FQNEAQ.

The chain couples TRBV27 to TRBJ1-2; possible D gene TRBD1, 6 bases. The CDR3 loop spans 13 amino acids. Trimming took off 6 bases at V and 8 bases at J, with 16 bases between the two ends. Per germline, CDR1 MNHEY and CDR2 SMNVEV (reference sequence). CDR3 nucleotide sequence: TGTGCCAGCAGCCTAAGGGGGGCCCCCGGCTACACCTTC. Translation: CASSLRGAPGYTF.

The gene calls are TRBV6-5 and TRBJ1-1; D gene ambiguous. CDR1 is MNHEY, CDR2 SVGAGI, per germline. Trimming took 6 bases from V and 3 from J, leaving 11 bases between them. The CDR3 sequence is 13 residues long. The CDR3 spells CASRRTQYTEAFF. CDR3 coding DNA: TGTGCCAGCAGGAGGACGCAGTACACTGAAGCTTTCTTT.

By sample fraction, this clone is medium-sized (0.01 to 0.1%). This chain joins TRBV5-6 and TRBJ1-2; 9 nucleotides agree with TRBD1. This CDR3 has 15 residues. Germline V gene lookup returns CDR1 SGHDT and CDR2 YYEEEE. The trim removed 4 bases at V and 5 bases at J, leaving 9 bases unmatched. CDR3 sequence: CASSPTGGPMYGYTF. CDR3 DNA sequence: TGTGCCAGCAGCCCGACAGGGGGGCCGATGTATGGCTACACCTTC.

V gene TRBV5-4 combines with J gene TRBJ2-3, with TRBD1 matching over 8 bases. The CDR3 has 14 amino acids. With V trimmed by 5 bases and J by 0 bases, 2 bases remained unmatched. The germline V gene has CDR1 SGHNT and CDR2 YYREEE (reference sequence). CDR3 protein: CASSRQGSTDTQYF. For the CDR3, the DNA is TGTGCCAGCAGTAGACAGGGGAGCACAGATACGCAGTATTTT.

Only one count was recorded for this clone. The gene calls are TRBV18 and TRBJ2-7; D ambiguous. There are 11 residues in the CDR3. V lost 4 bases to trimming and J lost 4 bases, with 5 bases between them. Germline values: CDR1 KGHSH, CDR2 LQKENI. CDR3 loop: CASSQGYEQYF. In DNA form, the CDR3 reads TGTGCCAGCTCACAAGGTTACGAGCAGTACTTC.

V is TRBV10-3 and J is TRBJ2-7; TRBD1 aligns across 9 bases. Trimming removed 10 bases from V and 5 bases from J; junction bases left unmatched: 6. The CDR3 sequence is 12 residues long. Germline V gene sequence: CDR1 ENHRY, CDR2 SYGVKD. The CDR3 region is CATGQGLNEQYF. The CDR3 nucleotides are TGTGCCACAGGACAGGGGTTAAACGAGCAGTACTTC.